This TCR beta chain was recovered during a study of PD-1 blockade in classical Hodgkin lymphoma. Time point meaning: cycle 4 day 1 (C4D1), after five to seven weeks of nivolumab. Patients all relapsed after autologous stem cell transplantation, and there was variation in brentuximab vedotin exposure. This clone has only one observation. Germline loops: CDR1 LNHNV, CDR2 YYDKDF (reference sequence). Trimming shortened V by 9 bases and J by 6 bases, and 14 bases separated the two germline ends. The CDR3 totals 13 residues. Using immunoSEQ multiplex PCR, the repertoire was profiled, and TCRdb retains in-frame clones only, with some absent. The top ten clones hold more than 20% of a sample with about 23,000 clones, more than 75% of them seen once.

The sequence came from a human donor with classical Hodgkin lymphoma. Sequenced material: peripheral blood mononuclear cells (PBMCs), taken before the fourth cycle of nivolumab. V is TRBV15 and J is TRBJ2-2, with a possible D match to TRBD2 (5 bases). The CDR3 here is CATSLRESGELFF. The CDR3, as DNA: TGTGCCACTTCCTTGAGGGAATCCGGGGAGCTGTTTTTT.